The 15 T cell receptor beta chains below come from one sample, sequenced in a study of T cell responses to AZD1222 COVID-19 vaccine. The assay was immunoSEQ multiplex PCR, and TCRdb's table has in-frame clones only and misses some. The sample records some 92,000 clones, roughly nine tenths being singletons. The material was peripheral blood, obtained on day 0 of AZD1222 vaccination. All receptors derive from an adult in good health.

V and J are TRBV5-1 and TRBJ1-1, with a tentative D call TRBD1 (6 bases). With 2 bases removed from V and 2 bases from J, the gap between germline ends came to 19 bases. In germline, CDR1 is SGHRS, CDR2 YFSETQ. The CDR3 extends over 17 amino acids. The CDR3 nucleotides are TGCGCCAGCAGCTTAGCTAATTTTGCCGGGGGCAACACTGAAGCTTTCTTT. This codes for CASSLANFAGGNTEAFF.

CDR3 coding DNA: TGTGCCAGCAGCTTAGATGGGGGCCAGCCCCAGCATTTT. Protein product: CASSLDGGQPQHF. The rearrangement joins TRBV11-2 to TRBJ1-5, with TRBD1 as a possible D gene (6 bases). V lost 0 bases and J lost 7, with 7 bases in between. Germline V gene data show CDR1 as SGHAT and CDR2 as FQNNGV. The CDR3 spans 13 residues.

This chain connects TRBV19 to TRBJ1-2; no reliable D call. CDR1 is LNHDA, CDR2 SQIVND, per germline (reference sequence). This CDR3 is 14 amino acids long. The V end lost 5 bases, the J end lost 4 bases, and 14 bases lay between the germline ends. The CDR3 sequence: CASSLAKRGYGYTF. DNA for the CDR3: TGTGCCAGTAGTTTGGCTAAAAGAGGCTATGGCTACACCTTC.

The chain couples TRBV19 to TRBJ1-1, with D maybe TRBD1 (5 bases). Trimming took off 8 bases at V and 0 bases at J, with 13 bases between the two ends. The CDR3 spans 14 residues. Germline V CDR1 and CDR2: LNHDA, SQIVND (reference sequence). The CDR3 nucleotides read TGTGCCAGTCGCGACAGTTCCATGAACACTGAAGCTTTCTTT. It encodes CASRDSSMNTEAFF.

The chain couples TRBV30 to TRBJ2-1, with D unresolved. The ends were cut back, 4 bases at V and 7 bases at J, with 8 bases in the middle. Germline values: CDR1 GTSNPN, CDR2 SVGIG (reference sequence). CDR3 length: 11 residues. The CDR3 sequence is CAWTSRNEQFF. CDR3 in DNA: TGTGCCTGGACAAGCAGGAATGAGCAGTTCTTC.

The chain has TRBV30 and TRBJ2-1, with 8 positions matching TRBD1. This CDR3 comprises 14 residues. V trimming: 7 bases; J trimming: 3 bases; junction bases outside the gene matches: 8. CDR1 and CDR2 (germline): GTSNPN, SVGIG (reference sequence). The CDR3, as DNA: TGTGCCTTAGAGGACAGGGTGGGCTACAATGAGCAGTTCTTC. It specifies CALEDRVGYNEQFF. The full variable domain, completed using reference TRBV30 and TRBJ2-1, is SQTIHQWPATLVQPVGSPLSLECTVEGTSNPNLYWYRQAAGRGLQLLFYSVGIGQISSEVPQNLSASRPQDRQFILSSKKLLLSDSGFYLCALEDRVGYNEQFFGPGTRLTVL.

The V and J genes are TRBV5-1 and TRBJ2-1; TRBD1 agrees at 7 bases. The V segment lost 6 bases and the J segment 5 bases; nucleotides outside the gene matches: 8. The V gene's germline CDR1 is SGHRS and CDR2 YFSETQ. The length of the CDR3 is 14 residues. For the CDR3, the DNA is TGCGCCAGCAAGGGACAGACGGCAAACAATGAGCAGTTCTTC. This gives the protein CASKGQTANNEQFF. Filled out from reference TRBV5-1 and TRBJ2-1, the complete variable domain reads KAGVTQTPRYLIKTRGQQVTLSCSPISGHRSVSWYQQTPGQGLQFLFEYFSETQRNKGNFPGRFSGRQFSNSRSEMNVSTLELGDSALYLCASKGQTANNEQFFGPGTRLTVL.

The rearrangement links TRBV15 to TRBJ1-2; perhaps TRBD1 as D (6 bases). Looked up from germline, CDR1 is LNHNV and CDR2 is YYDKDF (reference sequence). The CDR3 loop spans 14 amino acids. Trimming left V 3 bases short and J 5 bases short, with 13 bases between. The CDR3 nucleotides are TGTGCCACCAGCAGGCAGGACAGAAGATATGGCTACACCTTC. This codes for CATSRQDRRYGYTF. Filled out from reference TRBV15 and TRBJ1-2, the complete variable domain reads DAMVIQNPRYQVTQFGKPVTLSCSQTLNHNVMYWYQQKSSQAPKLLFHYYDKDFNNEADTPDNFQSRRPNTSFCFLDIRSPGLGDTAMYLCATSRQDRRYGYTFGSGTRLTVV.

J is TRBJ1-2 and V is TRBV6-5; TRBD1 agrees at 8 bases. V lost 0 bases to trimming and J lost 8 bases; unmatched junction nucleotides: 5. The length of the CDR3 is 14 residues. Germline V lookup: CDR1 MNHEY, CDR2 SVGAGI. The CDR3 region is CASSYSGTGQGYTF. The CDR3 nucleotides read TGTGCCAGCAGTTACTCAGGGACAGGTCAAGGCTACACCTTC.

This clone was seen more than once but under ten times. The chain recombines TRBV7-3 with TRBJ2-1; 14 nucleotides align to TRBD2. This CDR3 is 14 amino acids long. Germline loops: CDR1 SGHTA, CDR2 FQGTGA. V trimming: 5 bases; J trimming: 9 bases; junction bases outside the gene matches: 3. CDR3 sequence: CASSPGTSGGEQFF. CDR3 nucleotides: TGTGCCAGCAGCCCCGGGACTAGCGGGGGTGAGCAGTTCTTC.

In the case of this clone: The junction and the germline gene differ at one end; a read error may be behind it. The rearrangement uses TRBV18 and TRBJ1-1; no clear D gene. Per germline, CDR1 KGHSH and CDR2 LQKENI. The length of the CDR3 is 13 residues. The CDR3 is CASSPLGNTEAFF. CDR3 coding DNA: TGTGCCAGCTCCCCACTGGGGAACACTGAAGCTTTCTTT.

The rearrangement uses TRBV7-2 and TRBJ2-1; 7 positions agree with TRBD2. The CDR3 has 14 amino acids. The J segment lost 7 bases and the V segment lost 1 base, leaving 4 bases of the junction unmatched. From germline, CDR1 is SGHTA and CDR2 FQGNSA. DNA of the CDR3: TGTGCCAGCAGCTTAGGGGCGGGAGTAAATGAGCAGTTCTTC. Translating gives CASSLGAGVNEQFF.

The genes are TRBV7-2 and TRBJ1-2; a weak D match, TRBD1 (5 bases). Germline V lookup: CDR1 SGHTA, CDR2 FQGNSA. The length of the CDR3 is 18 residues. The ends were cut back, 7 bases at V and 0 bases at J, with 24 bases in the middle. The CDR3 protein is CASTGMGPLRHPNYGYTF. CDR3 DNA sequence: TGTGCCAGCACCGGAATGGGACCGCTGCGACACCCTAACTATGGCTACACCTTC.

V usage is TRBV11-2 and J usage is TRBJ2-2; D unresolved. The germline V and J ends were trimmed by 5 bases and 6 bases, with 13 bases remaining between them. The CDR3 is made up of 14 amino acids. Germline CDR1 reads SGHAT; CDR2 reads FQNNGV. The CDR3 spells CASSPALGAGELFF. The CDR3 DNA follows: TGTGCCAGCAGCCCGGCTTTGGGCGCCGGGGAGCTGTTTTTT.

This chain connects TRBV18 to TRBJ2-7; 9 nucleotides line up with TRBD1. The CDR3 is 14 amino acids. Germline V gene sequence: CDR1 KGHSH, CDR2 LQKENI. Losses at the gene ends were 4 bases for V and 4 bases for J; bases not matched to a gene: 5. The CDR3 here is CASSLQGAVYEQYF. DNA for the CDR3: TGTGCCAGCTCACTACAGGGGGCTGTGTACGAGCAGTACTTC. Supplemented by reference TRBV18 and TRBJ2-7, the full variable domain reads NAGVMQNPRHLVRRRGQEARLRCSPMKGHSHVYWYRQLPEEGLKFMVYLQKENIIDESGMPKERFSAEFPKEGPSILRIQQVVRGDSAAYFCASSLQGAVYEQYFGPGTRLTVT.